This T cell receptor (beta chain) stems from a study of cytomegalovirus exposure and HLA in healthy donors. General observations from the study: It was shown in a later analysis that HLA-associated TCR beta chains were more clonally expanded than other, equally common chains. TCR beta V segments were, for the most part, productive about 87% or about 30% of the time in an earlier analysis.

About this clone itself: The antigen is not known.

Primers for the PCR totalled 60 Vbeta and 13 Jbeta. As originally analysed: The count from a later analysis was 70 million to 85 million unique TCR beta chains, roughly 11 million of them shared. Method: immunoSEQ multiplex PCR; TCRdb's copy keeps in-frame clones and lacks some. That table is the source of V, J and clone size, and D and trimming were worked out from the DNA. The table records about 98,000 clones, under 70% of them present only once. In germline, CDR1 is MNHEY, CDR2 SVGAGI. With V trimmed by 1 base and J by 5 bases, 10 bases remained unmatched. The CDR3 runs to 16 residues. Donors showed nominal health when sampled, although they likely had unrecorded immune exposures.

The sample taken for sequencing was PBMCs. The clonotype was recovered from a man aged 45-60 years in good health and CMV-seronegative. The genes are TRBV6-5 and TRBJ2-7; 8 bases fit TRBD1. The DNA of the CDR3 is TGTGCCAGCAGTTACTTCCCCAGGGGGCGCGGCGACGAGCAGTACTTC. Translating gives CASSYFPRGRGDEQYF.